This TCR beta chain was sequenced in a study of read filtering for tumor transcriptome and immune sequencing. Study at large: DNase treatment preceded whole-transcriptome library preparation. RNA-seq yielded only roughly 75 to 1,300 TCR reads, IR-seq about 4.05 to 11 million. Study-wide points: Sorted CD138-negative bone marrow cells were not purified T cells.

V shed 6 bases and J 5 bases; nucleotides not matched to a gene: 8. The CDR3 has 14 residues. This library used 300 to 500 ng RNA and molecular barcoded adaptors spanning alpha/delta and beta/gamma chains. One entry per CDR3 protein, called by TCRdb with MiXCR from the reads. Seen here are more than 100,000 distinct CDR3 sequences, over 10% observed once, and the top ten hold about 11%. At the time of active disease, bone marrow was collected from every patient. At least ten counts were recorded for this clonotype. The target antigen is unknown. The V and J genes are TRBV12-3 or TRBV12-4 and TRBJ2-5; 8 nucleotides line up with TRBD1. The sequence was obtained from a donor over 35 with multiple myeloma. Sample: a population of CD138-negative cells sorted from bone marrow. CDR3 nucleotides: TGTGCCAGCAGATTACAGGGGGGAGAGGAGACCCAGTACTTC. Protein sequence: CASRLQGGEETQYF.